The next 11 T cell receptor beta chains were all read from a single sample in a study of shared clonotypes between healthy human individuals. Using immunoSEQ multiplex PCR, the repertoire was profiled, and TCRdb retains in-frame clones only, with some absent. The sample lists some 2.1 million clones, around 95% occurring once. Specimen: naive CD4+ T cells sorted from blood. Subset specified: CD45RA+ positively selected. These receptors came from a man aged 18 to 30 in good health.

This chain joins TRBV7-8 and TRBJ2-3, with TRBD2 matching over 14 bases. The length of the CDR3 is 17 residues. V trimming: 3 bases; J trimming: 2 bases; junction bases outside the gene matches: 4. The germline V gene has CDR1 SGHVS and CDR2 FQNEAQ. The CDR3 is CASSFGLAGGVTDTQYF. CDR3 nucleotide sequence: TGTGCCAGCAGCTTCGGACTAGCGGGAGGAGTCACAGATACGCAGTATTTT.

This clone was seen just once. The chain carries TRBV4-1 and TRBJ1-2; the D gene is possibly TRBD1 (6 bases). This CDR3 region has 16 residues. V was shortened by 4 bases and J by 8 bases, with 23 bases between the two germline ends. Germline CDR1 is MGHRA and CDR2 is YSYEKL. The CDR3 spells CASSRETGPDLVGYTF. DNA of the CDR3: TGCGCCAGCAGCCGTGAGACAGGCCCAGATCTTGTCGGCTACACCTTC.

This chain links TRBV5-6 with TRBJ1-2; 7 nucleotides align to TRBD1. The CDR3 length is 14 residues. CDR1 SGHDT and CDR2 YYEEEE come from the germline V gene. V lost 3 bases and J lost 5; bases outside the gene matches: 7. The CDR3: CASSSGQLSYGYTF. The CDR3 DNA reads as TGTGCCAGCAGCTCGGGACAGCTAAGTTATGGCTACACCTTC.

The chain recombines TRBV11-3 with TRBJ2-2; 9 positions agree with TRBD1. Per the germline V gene, CDR1 is SGHNT and CDR2 is YENEEA. The CDR3 loop spans 15 amino acids. V shed 2 bases and J 7 bases; nucleotides not matched to a gene: 5. The DNA of the CDR3 is TGTGCCAGCAGCTTAATACAGGGGGCGGGCGGGGAGCTGTTTTTT. This codes for CASSLIQGAGGELFF.

The CDR3 DNA sequence: TGTGCCAGCAGTTTTGCTAGCCTACACACAGATACGCAGTATTTT. It codes for CASSFASLHTDTQYF. V usage is TRBV28 and J usage is TRBJ2-3, with D maybe TRBD2 (5 bases). The CDR3 covers 15 residues. CDR1 MDHEN and CDR2 SYDVKM come from the germline V gene. Deletions cut 3 bases from V and 2 bases from J, with 12 bases between.

This chain joins TRBV4-1 and TRBJ1-4; TRBD1 is a possible D gene (6 bases). The CDR3 length is 17 residues. V gave up 4 bases and J gave up 5 bases, with 20 bases separating them. In germline, CDR1 is MGHRA, CDR2 YSYEKL. The CDR3 spells CASSPRDTSLINEKLFF. The CDR3 DNA reads as TGCGCCAGCAGCCCCCGGGACACCTCCCTGATAAATGAAAAACTGTTTTTT.

The genes are TRBV14 and TRBJ2-1; tentative D call: TRBD2 (5 bases). The germline V gene has CDR1 SGHDN and CDR2 FVKESK. CDR3 length: 13 residues. Trimming took off 2 bases at V and 10 bases at J, with 12 bases between the two ends. CDR3 DNA: TGTGCCAGCAGCCAAAGTCAGTCGGGAGAGCAGTTCTTC. Protein product: CASSQSQSGEQFF.

The chain employs TRBV10-3 and TRBJ2-4, with TRBD1 matching 7 bases. The germline CDR1 and CDR2 sequences are ENHRY and SYGVKD. The CDR3 has 16 amino acids. V lost 0 bases and J lost 3; bases outside the gene matches: 5. CDR3 nucleotides: TGTGCCATCAGTGAGTCGACAGGGATTGGCAAAAACATTCAGTACTTC. Translation: CAISESTGIGKNIQYF.

This chain joins TRBV7-2 and TRBJ2-7; 10 nucleotides agree with TRBD2. The J segment lost 1 base and the V segment lost 6 bases, leaving 12 bases of the junction unmatched. The CDR3 is made up of 17 amino acids. Germline V gives CDR1 SGHTA, CDR2 FQGNSA. The CDR3 DNA sequence: TGTGCCAGCAGTGCGGGGAGCGGGAGGGGTGCTTCCTACGAGCAGTACTTC. Translation: CASSAGSGRGASYEQYF.

This clone was seen only once. This rearrangement joins TRBV11-3 to TRBJ2-3, with D perhaps being TRBD1 or TRBD2 (5 bases each). Trimming removed 8 bases from V and 0 bases from J, with 15 bases in between. This CDR3 comprises 15 residues. Germline V lookup: CDR1 SGHNT, CDR2 YENEEA. CDR3 in DNA: TGTGCCAGCTCAATAGGGGAGACGAGCACAGATACGCAGTATTTT. Translated: CASSIGETSTDTQYF.

The chain couples TRBV18 to TRBJ1-6; no definite D call. CDR1 and CDR2 (germline): KGHSH, LQKENI. Trimming took off 0 bases at V and 1 base at J, with 7 bases between the two ends. CDR3 length equals 16 residues. The CDR3: CASSPPGRSYNSPLHF. The CDR3 DNA follows: TGTGCCAGCTCACCACCGGGGAGGTCCTATAATTCACCCCTCCACTTT.